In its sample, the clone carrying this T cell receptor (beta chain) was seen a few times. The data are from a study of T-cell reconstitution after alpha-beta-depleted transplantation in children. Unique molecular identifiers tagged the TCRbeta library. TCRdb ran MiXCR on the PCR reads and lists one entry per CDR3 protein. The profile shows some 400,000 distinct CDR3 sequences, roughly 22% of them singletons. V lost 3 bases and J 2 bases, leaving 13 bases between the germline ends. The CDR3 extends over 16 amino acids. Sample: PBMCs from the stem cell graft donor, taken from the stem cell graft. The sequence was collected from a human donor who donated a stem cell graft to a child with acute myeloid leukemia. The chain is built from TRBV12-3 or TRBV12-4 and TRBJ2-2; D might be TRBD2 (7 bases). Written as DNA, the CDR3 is TGTGCCAGCAGTTTTTCCGGGGGGCCTAACACCGGGGAGCTGTTTTTT. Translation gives CASSFSGGPNTGELFF.